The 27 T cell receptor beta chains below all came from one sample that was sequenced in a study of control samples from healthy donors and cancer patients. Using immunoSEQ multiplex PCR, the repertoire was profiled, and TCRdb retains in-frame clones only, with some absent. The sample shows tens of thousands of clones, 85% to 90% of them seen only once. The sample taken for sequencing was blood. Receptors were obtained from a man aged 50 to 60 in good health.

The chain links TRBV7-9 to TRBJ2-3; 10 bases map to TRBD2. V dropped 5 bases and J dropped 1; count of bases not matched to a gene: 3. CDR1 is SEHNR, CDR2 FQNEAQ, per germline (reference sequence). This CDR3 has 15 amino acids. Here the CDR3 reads CASSVLAGGTDTQYF. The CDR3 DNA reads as TGTGCCAGCAGCGTCCTAGCGGGGGGCACAGATACGCAGTATTTT.

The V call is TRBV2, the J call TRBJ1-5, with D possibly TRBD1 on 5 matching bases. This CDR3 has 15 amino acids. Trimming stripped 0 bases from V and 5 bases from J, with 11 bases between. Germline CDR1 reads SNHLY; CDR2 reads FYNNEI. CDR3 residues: CASSEARVRDQPQHF. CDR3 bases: TGTGCCAGCAGTGAAGCCAGGGTGAGGGATCAGCCCCAGCATTTT. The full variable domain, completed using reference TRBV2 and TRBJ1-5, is EPEVTQTPSHQVTQMGQEVILRCVPISNHLYFYWYRQILGQKVEFLVSFYNNEISEKSEIFDDQFSVERPDGSNFTLKIRSTKLEDSAMYFCASSEARVRDQPQHFGDGTRLSIL.

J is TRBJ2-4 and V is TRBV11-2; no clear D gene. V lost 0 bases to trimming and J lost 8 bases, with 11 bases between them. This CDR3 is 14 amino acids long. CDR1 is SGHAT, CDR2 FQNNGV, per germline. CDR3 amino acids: CASSLDPGLDIQYF. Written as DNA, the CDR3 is TGTGCCAGCAGCTTAGATCCCGGGTTGGACATTCAGTACTTC.

In DNA form, the CDR3 reads TGTGCCAGCAGCTTGGTGGGCAGGAACACTGAAGCTTTCTTT. Residues: CASSLVGRNTEAFF. The V call is TRBV5-4, the J call TRBJ1-1, with D unresolved. Looked up from germline, CDR1 is SGHNT and CDR2 is YYREEE (reference sequence). The V end lost 0 bases, the J end lost 1 base, and 7 bases lay between the germline ends. This CDR3 spans 14 amino acids.

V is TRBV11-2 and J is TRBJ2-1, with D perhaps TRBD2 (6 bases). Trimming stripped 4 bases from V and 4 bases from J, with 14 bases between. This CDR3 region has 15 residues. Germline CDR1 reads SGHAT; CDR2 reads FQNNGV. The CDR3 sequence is CASSSGRGAYNEQFF. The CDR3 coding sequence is TGTGCCAGCAGCTCCGGGAGAGGGGCTTACAATGAGCAGTTCTTC.

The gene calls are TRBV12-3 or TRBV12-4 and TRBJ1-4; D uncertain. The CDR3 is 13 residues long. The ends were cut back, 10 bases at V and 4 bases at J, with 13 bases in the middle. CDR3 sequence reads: CATKSSYNEKLFF. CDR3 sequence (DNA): TGTGCCACAAAGTCCAGTTATAATGAAAAACTGTTTTTT.

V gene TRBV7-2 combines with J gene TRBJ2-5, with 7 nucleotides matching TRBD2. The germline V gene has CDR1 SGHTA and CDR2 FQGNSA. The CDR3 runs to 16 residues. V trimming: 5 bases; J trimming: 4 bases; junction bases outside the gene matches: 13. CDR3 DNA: TGTGCCAGCAGCACTGGTTTCGGGGGGAAGGGAGAGACCCAGTACTTC. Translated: CASSTGFGGKGETQYF.

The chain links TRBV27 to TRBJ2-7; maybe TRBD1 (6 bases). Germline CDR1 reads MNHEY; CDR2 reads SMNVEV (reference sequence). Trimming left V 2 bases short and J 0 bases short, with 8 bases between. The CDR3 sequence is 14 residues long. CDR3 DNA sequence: TGTGCCAGCAGTTTAAAGGACAGCTCCTACGAGCAGTACTTC. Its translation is CASSLKDSSYEQYF.

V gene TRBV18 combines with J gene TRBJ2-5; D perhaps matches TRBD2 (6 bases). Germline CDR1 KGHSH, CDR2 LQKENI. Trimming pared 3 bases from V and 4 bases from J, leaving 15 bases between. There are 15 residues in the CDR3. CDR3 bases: TGTGCCAGCTCACCTGGCCGGGGGACGGGAGAGACCCAGTACTTC. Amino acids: CASSPGRGTGETQYF.

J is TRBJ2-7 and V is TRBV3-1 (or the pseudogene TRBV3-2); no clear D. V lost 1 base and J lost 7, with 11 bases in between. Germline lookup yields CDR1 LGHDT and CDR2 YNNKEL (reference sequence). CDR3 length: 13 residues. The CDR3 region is CASSQAGFREQYF. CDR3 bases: TGTGCCAGCAGCCAAGCGGGTTTCAGGGAGCAGTACTTC.

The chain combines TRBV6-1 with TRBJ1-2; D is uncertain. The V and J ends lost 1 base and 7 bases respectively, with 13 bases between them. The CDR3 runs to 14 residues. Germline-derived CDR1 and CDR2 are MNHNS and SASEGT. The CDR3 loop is CASSEGDPPCGYTF. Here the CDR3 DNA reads TGTGCCAGCAGTGAAGGAGACCCTCCCTGTGGCTACACCTTC.

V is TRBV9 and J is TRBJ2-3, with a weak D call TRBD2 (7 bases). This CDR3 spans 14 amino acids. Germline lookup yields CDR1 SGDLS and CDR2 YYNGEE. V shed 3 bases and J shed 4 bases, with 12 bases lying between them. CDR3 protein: CASSGGGGADTQYF. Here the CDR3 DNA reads TGTGCCAGCAGCGGCGGAGGGGGGGCAGATACGCAGTATTTT.

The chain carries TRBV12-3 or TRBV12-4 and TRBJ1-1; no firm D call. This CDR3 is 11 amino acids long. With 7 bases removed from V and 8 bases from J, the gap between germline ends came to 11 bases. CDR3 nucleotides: TGTGCCAGCACCCGGACGGGGGAAGCTTTCTTT. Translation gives CASTRTGEAFF.

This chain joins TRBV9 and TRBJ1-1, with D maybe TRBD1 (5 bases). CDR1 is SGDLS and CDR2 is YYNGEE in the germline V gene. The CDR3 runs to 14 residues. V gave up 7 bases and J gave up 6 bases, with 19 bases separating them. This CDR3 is CASASGGSGAEAFF. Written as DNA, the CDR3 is TGTGCCAGCGCCTCGGGGGGGAGTGGGGCTGAAGCTTTCTTT.

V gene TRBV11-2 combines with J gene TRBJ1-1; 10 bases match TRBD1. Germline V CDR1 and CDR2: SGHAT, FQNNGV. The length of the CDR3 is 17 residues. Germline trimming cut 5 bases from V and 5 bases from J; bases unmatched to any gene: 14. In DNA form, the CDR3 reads TGTGCCAGCAGCGATGTGGCAAGGGACAGGGGTGATACTGAAGCTTTCTTT. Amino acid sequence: CASSDVARDRGDTEAFF.

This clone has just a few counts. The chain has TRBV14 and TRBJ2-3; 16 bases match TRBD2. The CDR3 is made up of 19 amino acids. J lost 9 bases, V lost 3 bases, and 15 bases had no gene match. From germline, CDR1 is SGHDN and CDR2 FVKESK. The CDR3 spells CASSQPPPGLAGGRGTQYF. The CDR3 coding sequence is TGTGCCAGCAGCCAGCCACCTCCGGGACTAGCGGGGGGGCGGGGGACGCAGTATTTT.

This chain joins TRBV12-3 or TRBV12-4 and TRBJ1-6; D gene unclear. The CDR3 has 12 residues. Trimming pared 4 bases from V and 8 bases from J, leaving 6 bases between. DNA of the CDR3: TGTGCCAGCAGTTCTCCTCATTCACCCCTCCACTTT. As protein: CASSSPHSPLHF.

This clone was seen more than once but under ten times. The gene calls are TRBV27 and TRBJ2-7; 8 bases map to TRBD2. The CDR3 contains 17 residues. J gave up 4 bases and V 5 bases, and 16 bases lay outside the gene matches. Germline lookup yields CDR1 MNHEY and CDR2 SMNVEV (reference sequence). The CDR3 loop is CASSPKSLLAETYEQYF. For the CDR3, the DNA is TGTGCCAGCAGTCCTAAATCATTACTAGCGGAGACTTACGAGCAGTACTTC.

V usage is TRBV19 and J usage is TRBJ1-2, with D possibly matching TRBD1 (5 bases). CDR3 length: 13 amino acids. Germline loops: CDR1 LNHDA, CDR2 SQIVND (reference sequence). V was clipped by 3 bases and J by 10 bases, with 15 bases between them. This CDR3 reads CASSIGRAQYYTF. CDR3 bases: TGTGCCAGTAGTATCGGCAGGGCCCAGTACTACACCTTC.

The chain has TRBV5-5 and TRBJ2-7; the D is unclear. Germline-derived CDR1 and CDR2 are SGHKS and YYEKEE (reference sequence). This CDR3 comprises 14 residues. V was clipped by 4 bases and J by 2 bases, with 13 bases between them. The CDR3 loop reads CASSRGPQPYEQYF. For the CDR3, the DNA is TGTGCCAGCAGCCGAGGACCCCAGCCCTACGAGCAGTACTTC.

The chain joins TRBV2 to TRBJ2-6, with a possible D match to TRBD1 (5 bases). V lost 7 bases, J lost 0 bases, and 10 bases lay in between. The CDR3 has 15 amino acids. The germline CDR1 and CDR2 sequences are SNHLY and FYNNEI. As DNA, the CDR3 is TGTGCCAGCAAAGACAGAAACTCTGGGGCCAACGTCCTGACTTTC. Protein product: CASKDRNSGANVLTF.

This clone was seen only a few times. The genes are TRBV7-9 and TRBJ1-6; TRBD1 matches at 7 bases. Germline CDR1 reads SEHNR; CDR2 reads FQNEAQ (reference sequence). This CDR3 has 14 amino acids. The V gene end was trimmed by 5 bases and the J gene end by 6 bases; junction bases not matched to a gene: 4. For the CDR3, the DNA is TGTGCCAGCAGCCTCACAGGGGTTAATTCACCCCTCCACTTT. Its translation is CASSLTGVNSPLHF.

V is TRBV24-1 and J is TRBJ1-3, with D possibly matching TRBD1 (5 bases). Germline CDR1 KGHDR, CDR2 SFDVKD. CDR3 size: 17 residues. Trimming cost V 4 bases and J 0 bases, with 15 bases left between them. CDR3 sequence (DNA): TGTGCCACCAGTGAATCCCGACAGTCGAGCTCTGGAAACACCATATATTTT. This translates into CATSESRQSSSGNTIYF.

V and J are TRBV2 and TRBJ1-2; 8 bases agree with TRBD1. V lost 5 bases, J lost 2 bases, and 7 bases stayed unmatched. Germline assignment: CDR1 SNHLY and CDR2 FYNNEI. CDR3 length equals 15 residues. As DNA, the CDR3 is TGTGCCAGCAGTCAAAACAGGGGGGCCAACTATGGCTACACCTTC. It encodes CASSQNRGANYGYTF. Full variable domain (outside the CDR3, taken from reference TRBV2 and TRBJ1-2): EPEVTQTPSHQVTQMGQEVILRCVPISNHLYFYWYRQILGQKVEFLVSFYNNEISEKSEIFDDQFSVERPDGSNFTLKIRSTKLEDSAMYFCASSQNRGANYGYTFGSGTRLTVV.

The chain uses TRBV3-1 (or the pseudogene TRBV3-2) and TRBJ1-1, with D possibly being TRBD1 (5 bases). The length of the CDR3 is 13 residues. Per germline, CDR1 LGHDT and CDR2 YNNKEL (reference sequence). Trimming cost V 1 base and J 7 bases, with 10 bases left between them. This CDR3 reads CASSQVGGGEAFF. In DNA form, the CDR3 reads TGTGCCAGCAGCCAAGTGGGGGGTGGTGAAGCTTTCTTT.

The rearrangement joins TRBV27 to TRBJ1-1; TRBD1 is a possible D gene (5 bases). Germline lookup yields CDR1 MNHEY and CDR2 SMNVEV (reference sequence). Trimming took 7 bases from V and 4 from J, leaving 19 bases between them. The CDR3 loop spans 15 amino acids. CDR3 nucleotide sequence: TGTGCCAGCAATAACCTTGGGGGTTGGGCCACTGAAGCTTTCTTT. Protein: CASNNLGGWATEAFF.

For the CDR3, the DNA is TGTGCCAGCAGCCTCTTAACTGAGGGTCAAGCTTTCTTT. Translation: CASSLLTEGQAFF. This chain uses TRBV5-5 with TRBJ1-1, with D uncertain. V lost 4 bases, J lost 9 bases, and 16 bases lay in between. CDR1 and CDR2 (germline): SGHKS, YYEKEE (reference sequence). The CDR3 is 13 residues long.